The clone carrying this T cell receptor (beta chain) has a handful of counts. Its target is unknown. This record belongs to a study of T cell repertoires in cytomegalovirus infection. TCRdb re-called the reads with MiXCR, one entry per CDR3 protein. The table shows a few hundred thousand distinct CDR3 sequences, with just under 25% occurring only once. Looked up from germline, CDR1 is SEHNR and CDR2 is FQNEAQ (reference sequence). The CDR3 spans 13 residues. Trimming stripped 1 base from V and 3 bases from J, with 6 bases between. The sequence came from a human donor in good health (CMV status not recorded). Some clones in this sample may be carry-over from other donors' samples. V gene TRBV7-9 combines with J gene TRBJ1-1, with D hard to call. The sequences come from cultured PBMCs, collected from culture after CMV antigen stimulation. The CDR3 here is CASSLVQHTEAFF. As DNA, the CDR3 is TGTGCCAGCAGCTTAGTTCAGCACACTGAAGCTTTCTTT.